A single sample is the source of the 15 T cell receptor beta chains below, sequenced in a study of blood T cell repertoires in COVID-19. The data were produced by immunoSEQ multiplex PCR, yet TCRdb's version contains in-frame clones alone and is incomplete. Of more than 70,000 clones in the sample, 88% were seen once. Material: peripheral blood. The receptors here all came from a man aged 50-60 years with active COVID-19.

This clone was seen a handful of times. The chain has TRBV3-1 (or the pseudogene TRBV3-2) and TRBJ1-5; D is possibly TRBD1 (5 bases). Per germline, CDR1 LGHDT and CDR2 YNNKEL (reference sequence). The CDR3 runs 15 residues. The V gene lost 0 bases and the J gene lost 5 bases, with 11 bases spanning the gap. The CDR3 region is CASSQDGADYQPQHF. DNA for the CDR3: TGTGCCAGCAGCCAAGATGGGGCCGATTATCAGCCCCAGCATTTT.

The V gene is TRBV3-1 (or the pseudogene TRBV3-2), the J gene TRBJ2-1; 9 positions match TRBD2. V lost 4 bases and J lost 8; bases outside the gene matches: 9. CDR3 length equals 15 residues. Germline values: CDR1 LGHDT, CDR2 YNNKEL (reference sequence). The CDR3 nucleotides read TGTGCCAGCAGCCTATTGGCGGGAGGGTGGCATGAGCAGTTCTTC. Its protein product is CASSLLAGGWHEQFF.

CDR3 DNA sequence: TGTGCCAGCTCACCACCGGGGACAGGGCTAACCAAAAACATTCAGTACTTC. Amino acid sequence: CASSPPGTGLTKNIQYF. The chain uses TRBV18 and TRBJ2-4; 9 bases map to TRBD1. The CDR3 runs 17 residues. Germline lookup yields CDR1 KGHSH and CDR2 LQKENI. V dropped 0 bases and J dropped 2; count of bases not matched to a gene: 5. The variable domain in full, completed from reference TRBV18 and TRBJ2-4, reads NAGVMQNPRHLVRRRGQEARLRCSPMKGHSHVYWYRQLPEEGLKFMVYLQKENIIDESGMPKERFSAEFPKEGPSILRIQQVVRGDSAAYFCASSPPGTGLTKNIQYFGAGTRLSVL.

The J gene is TRBJ2-2, the V gene TRBV7-3; TRBD2 matches 7 bases. The CDR3 has 17 amino acids. Trimming took 5 bases from V and 3 from J; bases not matched to a gene: 12. Germline V lookup: CDR1 SGHTA, CDR2 FQGTGA. DNA of the CDR3: TGTGCCAGCAGCCGTAAGGGTGCTAGCGGAGACACCGGGGAGCTGTTTTTT. It yields the protein CASSRKGASGDTGELFF.

This clone was found a few times. J is TRBJ2-7 and V is TRBV11-1, with a possible D match to TRBD1 (5 bases). V was pared by 3 bases and J by 3 bases, with 18 bases between. CDR1 and CDR2 (germline): SGHAT, FQDESV (reference sequence). This CDR3 region has 16 residues. The CDR3 is CASSFPLTEGDYEQYF. DNA of the CDR3: TGTGCCAGCAGCTTTCCTCTAACCGAAGGGGACTACGAGCAGTACTTC.

This rearrangement joins TRBV2 to TRBJ2-4; no reliable D call. V shed 2 bases and J shed 0 bases, with 8 bases lying between them. The germline CDR1 and CDR2 sequences are SNHLY and FYNNEI. This CDR3 spans 15 amino acids. This CDR3 reads CASSEILIAKNIQYF. The CDR3 DNA reads as TGTGCCAGCAGTGAAATTCTAATAGCCAAAAACATTCAGTACTTC.

The V and J genes are TRBV5-1 and TRBJ1-3, with 10 bases that match TRBD1. Germline CDR1 reads SGHRS; CDR2 reads YFSETQ. V gave up 3 bases and J gave up 1 base; unmatched junction bases: 4. This CDR3 is 16 amino acids long. The chain's CDR3 is CASSWGTGESGNTIYF. The CDR3 DNA is TGCGCCAGCAGCTGGGGGACAGGGGAATCTGGAAACACCATATATTTT.

This CDR3 reads CASSFGTSGNQETQYF. CDR3 nucleotide sequence: TGCGCCAGCAGCTTCGGGACTAGCGGGAACCAAGAGACCCAGTACTTC. The V call is TRBV5-1, the J call TRBJ2-5, with TRBD2 identical over 13 bases. This CDR3 has 16 residues. J was trimmed by 0 bases and V by 2 bases; bases with no gene match: 1. Germline V gene data show CDR1 as SGHRS and CDR2 as YFSETQ.

This clone occurred a few times. J is TRBJ1-5 and V is TRBV2; D gene unclear. The CDR3 covers 14 residues. Trimming shortened V by 4 bases and J by 2 bases, and 9 bases separated the two germline ends. CDR1 and CDR2 from the germline V gene are SNHLY and FYNNEI. CDR3 in DNA: TGTGCCAGCAGTGTACTTCAGGGCAATCAGCCCCAGCATTTT. Translating gives CASSVLQGNQPQHF.

This chain uses TRBV4-3 with TRBJ1-5, with 7 bases lining up with TRBD1. Trimming took 4 bases from V and 2 from J; bases not matched to a gene: 5. Germline-derived CDR1 and CDR2 are LGHNA and YSLEER. This CDR3 contains 15 residues. CDR3 DNA sequence: TGCGCCAGCAGCCGTATCACAGGGGGCAATCAGCCCCAGCATTTT. As protein: CASSRITGGNQPQHF.

V usage is TRBV28 and J usage is TRBJ1-3; TRBD1 might be the D (5 bases). This CDR3 is 13 amino acids long. Germline V gene sequence: CDR1 MDHEN, CDR2 SYDVKM. The V end was cut by 7 bases, the J end by 2 bases, with 9 bases between. The CDR3 is CASNRGTGNTIYF. The CDR3 DNA reads as TGTGCCAGCAACCGGGGGACTGGAAACACCATATATTTT.

The J gene is TRBJ2-5, the V gene TRBV5-1; 9 bases are shared with TRBD2. The CDR3 has 15 residues. The V and J ends lost 2 bases and 2 bases, in that order; junction bases with no gene match: 4. In germline, CDR1 is SGHRS, CDR2 YFSETQ. CDR3 coding DNA: TGCGCCAGCAGCTTCTTAGCGGGAGAACAAGAGACCCAGTACTTC. Encoded protein: CASSFLAGEQETQYF.

The chain links TRBV19 to TRBJ1-2; 8 nucleotides match TRBD1. CDR3 length: 14 residues. V was clipped by 5 bases and J by 4 bases; unmatched bases: 6. Germline lookup yields CDR1 LNHDA and CDR2 SQIVND (reference sequence). The CDR3 DNA reads as TGTGCCAGTAGTCGACAGGGGACGAGCTATGGCTACACCTTC. Amino acids: CASSRQGTSYGYTF. Full variable domain (outside the CDR3, taken from reference TRBV19 and TRBJ1-2): DGGITQSPKYLFRKEGQNVTLSCEQNLNHDAMYWYRQDPGQGLRLIYYSQIVNDFQKGDIAEGYSVSREKKESFPLTVTSAQKNPTAFYLCASSRQGTSYGYTFGSGTRLTVV.

The chain uses TRBV7-2 and TRBJ1-2; no reliable D call. V was cut by 6 bases and J by 0 bases, with 8 bases left in between. The CDR3 is 13 residues long. Germline lookup yields CDR1 SGHTA and CDR2 FQGNSA. This chain's CDR3 is CASRPTSNYGYTF. In DNA, the CDR3 is TGTGCCAGCAGGCCTACCTCTAACTATGGCTACACCTTC. Complete variable domain (other parts from reference TRBV7-2 and TRBJ1-2): GAGVSQSPSNKVTEKGKDVELRCDPISGHTALYWYRQSLGQGLEFLIYFQGNSAPDKSGLPSDRFSAERTGGSVSTLTIQRTQQEDSAVYLCASRPTSNYGYTFGSGTRLTVV.

J is TRBJ2-7 and V is TRBV28, with a tentative D call TRBD2 (5 bases). The ends were cut back, 4 bases at V and 2 bases at J, with 15 bases in the middle. CDR1 is MDHEN, CDR2 SYDVKM, per germline. There are 15 residues in the CDR3. Here the CDR3 reads CASSSPTGKAYEQYF. DNA of the CDR3: TGTGCCAGCAGTTCTCCGACGGGGAAAGCCTACGAGCAGTACTTC.